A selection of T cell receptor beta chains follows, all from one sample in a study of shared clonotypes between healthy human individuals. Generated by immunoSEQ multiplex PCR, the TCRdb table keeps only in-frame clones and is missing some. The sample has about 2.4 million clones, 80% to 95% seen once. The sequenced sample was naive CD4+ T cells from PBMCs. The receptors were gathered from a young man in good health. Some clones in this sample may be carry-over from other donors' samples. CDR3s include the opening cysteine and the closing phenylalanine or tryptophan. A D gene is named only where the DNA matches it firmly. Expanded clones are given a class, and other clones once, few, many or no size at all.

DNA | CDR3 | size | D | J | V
TGTGCCAGCAGTTACTCTTCTACAGGGCTCTACGAGCAGTACTTC | CASSYSSTGLYEQYF | . | . | TRBJ2-7 | TRBV6-5
TGTGCCAGCAGCCCTGGGGCCCGCGCTGAAGCTTTCTTT | CASSPGARAEAFF | . | . | TRBJ1-1 | TRBV14
TGTGCCAGCAGTTACCGGGGGGCCAGGGAGGAAGAGACCCAGTACTTC | CASSYRGAREEETQYF | . | . | TRBJ2-5 | TRBV6-5
TGTGCCAGCAGTGAAGCTGTTGGCAGCAATCAGCCCCAGCATTTT | CASSEAVGSNQPQHF | . | . | TRBJ1-5 | TRBV2
TGTGCCAGCAGCTTAATGACAGCGGCAGATACGCAGTATTTT | CASSLMTAADTQYF | . | . | TRBJ2-3 | TRBV7-3
TGTGCCAGCAGCCCACAAGCGGGAGTAACCTACGAGCAGTACTTC | CASSPQAGVTYEQYF | . | TRBD2 | TRBJ2-7 | TRBV5-8
TGTGCCAGCAGAACGCAGGGGCCCCATGCAACTAATGAAAAACTGTTTTTT | CASRTQGPHATNEKLFF | . | . | TRBJ1-4 | TRBV7-9
TGTGCCAGCAGCGCCGGGACTCACACCGGGGAGCTGTTTTTT | CASSAGTHTGELFF | . | . | TRBJ2-2 | TRBV9
TGTGCCAGCAGTTTGGGGGGACAGGGGCACAACGAGCAGTACTTC | CASSLGGQGHNEQYF | . | TRBD1 | TRBJ2-7 | TRBV5-4
TGTGCCAGCAGCCCCCAGACCGGGGAGCTGTTTTTT | CASSPQTGELFF | few | . | TRBJ2-2 | TRBV7-9
TGTGCCAGCTCACCAATGTGGGAGCTCACCTACAATGAGCAGTTCTTC | CASSPMWELTYNEQFF | once | . | TRBJ2-1 | TRBV18
TGTGCCAGCAGACCTGGGACTACCGGGGAGCTGTTTTTT | CASRPGTTGELFF | once | . | TRBJ2-2 | TRBV4-2
TGTGCCAGCAGGACAGGGTCTGGAAACACCATATATTTT | CASRTGSGNTIYF | once | TRBD1 | TRBJ1-3 | TRBV7-9
TGTGCCAGCAGTTTGGTATTGGGTGGGGCAGATACGCAGTATTTT | CASSLVLGGADTQYF | . | . | TRBJ2-3 | TRBV28
TGCGCCAGCTATCTGGGAGGAAGAGGGACTGAAGCTTTCTTT | CASYLGGRGTEAFF | . | . | TRBJ1-1 | TRBV10-2
TGTGCTAGTGGTTCTAGCGGGAGCGGCGAGCAGTACTTC | CASGSSGSGEQYF | . | TRBD2 | TRBJ2-7 | TRBV12-5
TGTGCCAGCAGCGTAGCAGGATACGCCGGGGAGCTGTTTTTT | CASSVAGYAGELFF | . | . | TRBJ2-2 | TRBV9
TGTGCCATCAGTGAGTCGATGGGCAGTCAGAGCTCCTACGAGCAGTACTTC | CAISESMGSQSSYEQYF | . | . | TRBJ2-7 | TRBV10-3
TGTGCCAGCAGTCAAGGCGGGGGACAGCTGAACACTGAAGCTTTCTTT | CASSQGGGQLNTEAFF | . | TRBD1 | TRBJ1-1 | TRBV7-3
TGTGCCAGCAGCTTAGCAGGCTATGGCTACACCTTC | CASSLAGYGYTF | once | . | TRBJ1-2 | TRBV7-3
TGTGCCAGCAGCAAAGCCCCCACCACCGAAGAGACCCAGTACTTC | CASSKAPTTEETQYF | . | . | TRBJ2-5 | TRBV21-1
TGTGCCAGCTCAGCAACAGGGGGCTCCGAAGCTTTCTTT | CASSATGGSEAFF | . | TRBD1 | TRBJ1-1 | TRBV18
TGTGCCAGCAGTTCGGGCCCTCTTTCACCCCTCCACTTT | CASSSGPLSPLHF | . | . | TRBJ1-6 | TRBV6-5
TGTGCCAGCAGAAGCCACATCAGTAGCGGGAGGGCCGACGAGCAGTACTTC | CASRSHISSGRADEQYF | . | TRBD2 | TRBJ2-7 | TRBV25-1
TGTGCCAGCAGATCTGGGGCCCCCGGGACTAGCGGGATCTTGAATGAGCAGTTCTTC | CASRSGAPGTSGILNEQFF | . | TRBD2 | TRBJ2-1 | TRBV27
TGTGCCAGCAGTGATATCCATTGGGCAGATACGCAGTATTTT | CASSDIHWADTQYF | once | . | TRBJ2-3 | TRBV2
TGTGCCAGCAGGTACGGGCCGGGACCCACCTACGAGCAGTACTTC | CASRYGPGPTYEQYF | . | . | TRBJ2-7 | TRBV6-5
TGCGCCAGCAGCCTTTCTACGGGAGTCCCCCTGCATGAGCAGTTCTTC | CASSLSTGVPLHEQFF | . | . | TRBJ2-1 | TRBV4-3
TGCGCCAGCAGCCAAGGCAGGGCCGCAGATACGCAGTATTTT | CASSQGRAADTQYF | . | . | TRBJ2-3 | TRBV4-1
TGTGCCAGCAGCCCGACTCAGGGGAACTATGGCTACACCTTC | CASSPTQGNYGYTF | . | . | TRBJ1-2 | TRBV7-9
TGTGCCAGCAAAACCGGAAACGTCCAGACCCAGTACTTC | CASKTGNVQTQYF | once | . | TRBJ2-5 | TRBV7-2
TGTGCCATCAGTGAGATAGCATCAGTTTCCTATGGCTACACCTTC | CAISEIASVSYGYTF | . | . | TRBJ1-2 | TRBV10-3
TGTGCCAGCAGTGGGGGACTCTTAAGGGGCTACACCTTC | CASSGGLLRGYTF | . | . | TRBJ1-2 | TRBV28
TGTGCCATCAGGAGGGACAGAGAAAATGAGCAGTTCTTC | CAIRRDRENEQFF | . | TRBD1 | TRBJ2-1 | TRBV10-3
TGTGCCAGTAGTATCATGGGGGGAGAGACCCAGTACTTC | CASSIMGGETQYF | . | . | TRBJ2-5 | TRBV19
TGTGCCAGCAGTCTACAGGGAGCAAACACTGAAGCTTTCTTT | CASSLQGANTEAFF | . | . | TRBJ1-1 | TRBV6-5
TGTGCCAGTAGTATAACCCCCGGCGGGAGGAAGTTCTTC | CASSITPGGRKFF | . | TRBD2 | TRBJ2-1 | TRBV19
TGTGCCTGGAAGGGCCAGAGCGAGTATGGCTACACCTTC | CAWKGQSEYGYTF | . | . | TRBJ1-2 | TRBV30
TGTGCCAGCTCCCGGGACGGCCTATACGAGCAGTACTTC | CASSRDGLYEQYF | . | . | TRBJ2-7 | TRBV2
TGTGCCAGCTCACGGGACAGGGGACCTTCCGAGCAGTACTTC | CASSRDRGPSEQYF | . | TRBD1 | TRBJ2-7 | TRBV18
TGCGCCAGCAGCTCCGGGAGCCCTGGAAACACCATATATTTT | CASSSGSPGNTIYF | . | . | TRBJ1-3 | TRBV5-1
TGTGCCAGTAGCCCTGGGACAGGGGAACGGCAGCCCCAGCATTTT | CASSPGTGERQPQHF | . | TRBD1 | TRBJ1-5 | TRBV19
TGCGCCAGCAGCCCGGGACTAGCGGGATACAATGAGCAGTTCTTC | CASSPGLAGYNEQFF | . | TRBD2 | TRBJ2-1 | TRBV5-1
TGTGCCAGCAGTACACAGGGTATGCGAAACACTGAAGCTTTCTTT | CASSTQGMRNTEAFF | . | . | TRBJ1-1 | TRBV6-6
TGTGCCAGCAGCGGGGACAGGGGTGGTGAAAAACTGTTTTTT | CASSGDRGGEKLFF | few | TRBD1 | TRBJ1-4 | TRBV7-9
TGTGCCAGCAGCGAGGGACAGGGGTCCCAAGAGACCCAGTACTTC | CASSEGQGSQETQYF | . | TRBD1 | TRBJ2-5 | TRBV9
TGTGCCAGCAGCTTGTATTCGGCAGGGGCGTCTGGAAACACCATATATTTT | CASSLYSAGASGNTIYF | . | . | TRBJ1-3 | TRBV5-6
TGTGCCAGTAGTATAGACGGACAGGGTTCGGATTATTTC | CASSIDGQGSDYF | . | TRBD1 | TRBJ2-4 | TRBV19
TGTGCCACCACTCGGGGGGGCGGATTGTATGAAAAACTGTTTTTT | CATTRGGGLYEKLFF | . | . | TRBJ1-4 | TRBV11-2
TGTGCCAGCAGCTTTGAGGCAGGGGGGAACATTCAGTACTTC | CASSFEAGGNIQYF | . | . | TRBJ2-4 | TRBV7-6
TGTGCCAGTACCTTTAGTGGGACTATAGGTTCACCCCTCCACTTT | CASTFSGTIGSPLHF | . | . | TRBJ1-6 | TRBV7-2
TGTGCCAGCTGCTTGGGGCTAGGTGGCTACACCTTC | CASCLGLGGYTF | few | . | TRBJ1-2 | TRBV19
TGTGCCAGCAGCCCAAGAGACAGGGCACAGAGGGGAAAACTGTTTTTT | CASSPRDRAQRGKLFF | . | TRBD1 | TRBJ1-4 | TRBV7-2
TGTGCCAGCGAGTCAAACACCGGGGAGCTGTTTTTT | CASESNTGELFF | . | . | TRBJ2-2 | TRBV7-9
TGTGCCAGCAGCGTAACTCCACGCCCGGAGGGCTACACCTTC | CASSVTPRPEGYTF | few | . | TRBJ1-2 | TRBV9
TGTGCCAGCAGCCCCCGGGGGGGAACGAGTACCGGGGAGCTGTTTTTT | CASSPRGGTSTGELFF | . | TRBD2 | TRBJ2-2 | TRBV7-3
TGTGCCAGCAGACGTACTCCGGACAGGGCAGAGACCCAGTACTTC | CASRRTPDRAETQYF | . | TRBD1 | TRBJ2-5 | TRBV7-8
TGTGCCAGCAGCTTATGGGCGGGAGGTACCTTTACCGCCCAAGAGACCCAGTACTTC | CASSLWAGGTFTAQETQYF | . | TRBD2 | TRBJ2-5 | TRBV7-6
TGTGCCAGCAGCTTTGGGGGGCCGAGTGAAGCTTTCTTT | CASSFGGPSEAFF | once | . | TRBJ1-1 | TRBV7-3